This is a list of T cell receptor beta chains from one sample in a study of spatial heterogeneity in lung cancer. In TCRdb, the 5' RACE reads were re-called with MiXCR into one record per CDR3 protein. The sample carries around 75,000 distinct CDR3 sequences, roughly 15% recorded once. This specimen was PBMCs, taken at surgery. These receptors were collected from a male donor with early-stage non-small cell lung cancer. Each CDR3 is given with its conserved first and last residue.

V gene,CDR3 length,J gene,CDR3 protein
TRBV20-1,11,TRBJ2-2,CSASFAGELFF
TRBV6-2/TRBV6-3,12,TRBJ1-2,CASSYGPYGYTF
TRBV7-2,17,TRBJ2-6,CASSPTASSSGANVLTF
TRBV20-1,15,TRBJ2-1,CSARDSAGVENEQFF
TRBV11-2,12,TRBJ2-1,CASSPNYNEQFF
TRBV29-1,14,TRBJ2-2,CSVAPGPNTGELFF
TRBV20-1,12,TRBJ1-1,CSARGGTSEAFF
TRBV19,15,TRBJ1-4,CASRNQGESNEKLFF
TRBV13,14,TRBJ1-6,CASSLGQVSTPLHF
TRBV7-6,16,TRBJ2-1,CASSLPGQGIPGEQFF
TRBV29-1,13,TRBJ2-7,CSVGVAGDNEQYF
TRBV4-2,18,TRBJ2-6,CASSQDRRQGSGANVLTF
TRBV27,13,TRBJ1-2,CASSFSVSDGYTF
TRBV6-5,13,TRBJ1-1,CASSYGGDTEAFF
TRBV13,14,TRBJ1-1,CASSLSSTLTEAFF
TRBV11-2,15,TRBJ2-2,CASSLTSGSAGELFF
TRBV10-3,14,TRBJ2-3,CAISTGGAEDTQYF
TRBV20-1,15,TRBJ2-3,CSGQRRSGGTDTQYF
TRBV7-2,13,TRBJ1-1,CASSPQVFTEAFF
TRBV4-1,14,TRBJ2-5,CASSPSTFRETQYF
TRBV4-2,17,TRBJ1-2,CASSSGTGFGGGYGYTF
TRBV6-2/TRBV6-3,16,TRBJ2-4,CASSFGGEVAKNIQYF
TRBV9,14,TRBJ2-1,CASNLDQVYNEQFF
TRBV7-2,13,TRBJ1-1,CASSLERGTEAFF
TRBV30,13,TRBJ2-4,CAWSSTGGSIQYF
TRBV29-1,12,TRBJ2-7,CSATGQDYEQYF
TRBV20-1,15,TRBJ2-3,CSARVWGRAPDTQYF
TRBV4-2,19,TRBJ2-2,CANRRASTHEAQRTGELFF
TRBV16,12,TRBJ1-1,CASSQSYSEAFF